This TCR beta chain was observed in a study of shared clonotypes between healthy human individuals. Broader study findings: A small donor pool kept down the genetic and exposure-history diversity that was represented.

This clone was observed once. Its antigen is as yet unknown. Those who donated, Caucasian adults without exception, all lived in Nashville, Tennessee. The study separated CD4+ cells into CD45RA+ naive and CD45RA-negative memory subsets. CDR1 is WSHSY and CDR2 is SAAADI in the germline V gene. CDR3 length: 15 residues. V lost 1 base, J lost 5 bases, and 4 bases stayed unmatched. The authors' processing: Sequence data from immunoSEQ were junction-only and lacked quality scores; consequently, filtering differed. Using immunoSEQ multiplex PCR, the repertoire was profiled, and TCRdb retains in-frame clones only, with some absent. Clone size and V and J calls were adopted from that table, with D and trimming inferred from the DNA. The table has roughly 2.4 million clones, about 94% seen once.

The rearrangement links TRBV10-2 to TRBJ1-5, with 8 bases identical to TRBD1. The receptor's source is a man between 18 and 35 years old in good health. Input material: naive CD4+ T cells sorted from blood. The subset is: CD45RA+ positively selected. In DNA form, the CDR3 reads TGCGCCAGCAGTGAGTGGGACAGGAGAGATCAGCCCCAGCATTTT. Translated: CASSEWDRRDQPQHF.